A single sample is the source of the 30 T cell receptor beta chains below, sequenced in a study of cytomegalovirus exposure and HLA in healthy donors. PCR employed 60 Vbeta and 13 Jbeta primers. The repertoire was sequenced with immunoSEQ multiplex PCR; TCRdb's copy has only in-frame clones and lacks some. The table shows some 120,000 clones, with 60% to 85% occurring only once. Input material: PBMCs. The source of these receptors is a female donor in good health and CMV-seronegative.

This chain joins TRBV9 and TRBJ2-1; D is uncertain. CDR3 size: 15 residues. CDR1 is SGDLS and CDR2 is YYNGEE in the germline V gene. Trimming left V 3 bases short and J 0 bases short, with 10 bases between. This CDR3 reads CASSGDQVSYNEQFF. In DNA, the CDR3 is TGTGCCAGCAGCGGCGACCAGGTCTCCTACAATGAGCAGTTCTTC.

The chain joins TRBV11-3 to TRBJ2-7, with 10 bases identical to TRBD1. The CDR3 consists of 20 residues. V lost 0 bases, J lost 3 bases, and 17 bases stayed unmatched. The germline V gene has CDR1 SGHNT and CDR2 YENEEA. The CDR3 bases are TGTGCCAGCAGCTTAGATATTATGGTCTCGGGACAGGGGTCTAACTACGAGCAGTACTTC. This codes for CASSLDIMVSGQGSNYEQYF. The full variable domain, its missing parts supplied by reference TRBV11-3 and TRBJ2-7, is EAGVVQSPRYKIIEKKQPVAFWCNPISGHNTLYWYLQNLGQGPELLIRYENEEAVDDSQLPKDRFSAERLKGVDSTLKIQPAELGDSAVYLCASSLDIMVSGQGSNYEQYFGPGTRLTVT.

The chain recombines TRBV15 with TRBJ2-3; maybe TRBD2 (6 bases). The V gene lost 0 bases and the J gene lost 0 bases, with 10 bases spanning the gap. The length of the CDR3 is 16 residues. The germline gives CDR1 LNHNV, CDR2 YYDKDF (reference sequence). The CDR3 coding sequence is TGTGCCACCAGCAGAGAAGGCGGGGTCAGCACAGATACGCAGTATTTT. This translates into CATSREGGVSTDTQYF.

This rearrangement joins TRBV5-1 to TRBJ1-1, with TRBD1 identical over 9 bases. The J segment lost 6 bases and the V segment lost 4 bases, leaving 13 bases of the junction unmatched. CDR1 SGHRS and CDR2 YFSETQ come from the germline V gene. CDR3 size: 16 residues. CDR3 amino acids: CASSPRRQGDAAEAFF. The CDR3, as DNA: TGCGCCAGCAGCCCCAGAAGACAGGGGGATGCCGCTGAAGCTTTCTTT.

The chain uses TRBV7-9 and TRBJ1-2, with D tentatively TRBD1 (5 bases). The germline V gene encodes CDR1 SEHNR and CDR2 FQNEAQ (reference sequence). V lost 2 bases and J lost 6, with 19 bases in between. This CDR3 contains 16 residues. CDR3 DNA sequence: TGTGCCAGCAGCTTAAGTGGGGCGATTCAGAGACATGGCTACACCTTC. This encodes CASSLSGAIQRHGYTF. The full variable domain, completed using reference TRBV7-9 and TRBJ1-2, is DTGVSQNPRHKITKRGQNVTFRCDPISEHNRLYWYRQTLGQGPEFLTYFQNEAQLEKSRLLSDRFSAERPKGSFSTLEIQRTEQGDSAMYLCASSLSGAIQRHGYTFGSGTRLTVV.

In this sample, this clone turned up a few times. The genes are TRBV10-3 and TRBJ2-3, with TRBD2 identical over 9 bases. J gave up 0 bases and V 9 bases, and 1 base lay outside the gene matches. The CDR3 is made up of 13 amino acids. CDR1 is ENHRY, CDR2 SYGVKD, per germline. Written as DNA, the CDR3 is TGTGCCATTGGACTAGCGAGCACAGATACGCAGTATTTT. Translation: CAIGLASTDTQYF.

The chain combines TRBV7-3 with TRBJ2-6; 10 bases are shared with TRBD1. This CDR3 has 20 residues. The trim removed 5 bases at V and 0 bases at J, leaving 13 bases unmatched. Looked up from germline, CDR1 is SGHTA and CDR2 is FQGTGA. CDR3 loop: CASSPRPVDRGSSGANVLTF. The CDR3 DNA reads TGTGCCAGCAGCCCCAGACCGGTGGACAGGGGGAGCTCTGGGGCCAACGTCCTGACTTTC.

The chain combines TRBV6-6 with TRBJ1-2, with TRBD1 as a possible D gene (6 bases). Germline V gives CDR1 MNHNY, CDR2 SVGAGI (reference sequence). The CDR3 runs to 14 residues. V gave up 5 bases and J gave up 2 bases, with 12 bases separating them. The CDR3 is CASSRTGQNYGYTF. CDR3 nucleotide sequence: TGTGCCAGCAGTCGGACGGGACAAAACTATGGCTACACCTTC.

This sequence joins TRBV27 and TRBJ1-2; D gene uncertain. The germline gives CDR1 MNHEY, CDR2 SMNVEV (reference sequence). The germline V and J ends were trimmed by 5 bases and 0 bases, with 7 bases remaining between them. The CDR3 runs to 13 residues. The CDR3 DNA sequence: TGTGCCAGCAGTATTGGGCCTAACTATGGCTACACCTTC. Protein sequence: CASSIGPNYGYTF.

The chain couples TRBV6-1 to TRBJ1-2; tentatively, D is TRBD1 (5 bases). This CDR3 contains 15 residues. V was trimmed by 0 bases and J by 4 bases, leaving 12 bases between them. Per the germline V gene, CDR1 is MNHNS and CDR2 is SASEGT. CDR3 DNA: TGTGCCAGCAGTGAAGCCCCAGGGCCGGGCTATGGCTACACCTTC. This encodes CASSEAPGPGYGYTF.

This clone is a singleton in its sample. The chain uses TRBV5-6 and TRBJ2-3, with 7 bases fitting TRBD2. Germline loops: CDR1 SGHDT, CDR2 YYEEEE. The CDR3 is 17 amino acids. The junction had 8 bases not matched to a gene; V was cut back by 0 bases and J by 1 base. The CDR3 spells CASSLEGGAGRTDTQYF. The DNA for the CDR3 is TGTGCCAGCAGCTTGGAAGGAGGAGCGGGGCGCACAGATACGCAGTATTTT.

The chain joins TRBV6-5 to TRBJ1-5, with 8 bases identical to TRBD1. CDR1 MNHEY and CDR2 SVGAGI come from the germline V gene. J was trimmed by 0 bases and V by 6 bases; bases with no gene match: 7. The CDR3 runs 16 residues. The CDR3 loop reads CASRYQTGDSNQPQHF. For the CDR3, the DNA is TGTGCCAGCAGGTACCAGACAGGGGATAGCAATCAGCCCCAGCATTTT.

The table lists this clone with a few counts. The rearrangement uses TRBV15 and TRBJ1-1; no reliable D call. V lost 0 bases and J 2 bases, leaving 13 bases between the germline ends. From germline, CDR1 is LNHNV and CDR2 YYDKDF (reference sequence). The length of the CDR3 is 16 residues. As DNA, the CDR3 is TGTGCCACCAGCAGAGACTCGGCGACAACAAACACTGAAGCTTTCTTT. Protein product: CATSRDSATTNTEAFF.

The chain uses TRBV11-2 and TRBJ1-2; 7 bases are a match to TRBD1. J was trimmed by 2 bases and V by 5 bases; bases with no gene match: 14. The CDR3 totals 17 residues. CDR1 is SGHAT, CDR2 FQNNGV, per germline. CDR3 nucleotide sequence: TGTGCCAGCAGCACACGGGACAGAGAGAAGATAAACTATGGCTACACCTTC. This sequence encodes CASSTRDREKINYGYTF.

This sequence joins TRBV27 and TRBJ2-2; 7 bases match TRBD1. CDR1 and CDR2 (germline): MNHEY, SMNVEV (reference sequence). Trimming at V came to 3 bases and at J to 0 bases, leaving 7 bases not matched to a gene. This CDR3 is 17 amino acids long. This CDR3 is CASSLLPGQSNTGELFF. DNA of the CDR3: TGTGCCAGCAGTTTGCTCCCGGGACAGTCGAACACCGGGGAGCTGTTTTTT.

The CDR3 is CASCSSVYEQYF. The CDR3 DNA is TGTGCCAGCTGTAGCTCCGTCTACGAGCAGTACTTC. The J gene is TRBJ2-7, the V gene TRBV28; D gene unclear. This CDR3 has 12 amino acids. Germline CDR1 MDHEN, CDR2 SYDVKM. V lost 8 bases to trimming and J lost 3 bases, with 11 bases between them.

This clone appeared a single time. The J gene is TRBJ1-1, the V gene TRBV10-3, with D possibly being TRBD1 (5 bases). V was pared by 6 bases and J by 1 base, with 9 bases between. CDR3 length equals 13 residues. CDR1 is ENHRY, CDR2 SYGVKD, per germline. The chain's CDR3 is CAISTQANTEAFF. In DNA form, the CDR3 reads TGTGCCATCAGCACACAGGCGAACACTGAAGCTTTCTTT.

The CDR3 bases are TGTGCCAGCAGCGTAGGTCTAGCGGGGTTAGGCACAGATACGCAGTATTTT. Translation: CASSVGLAGLGTDTQYF. The rearrangement links TRBV9 to TRBJ2-3; 9 bases agree with TRBD2. Per germline, CDR1 SGDLS and CDR2 YYNGEE. This CDR3 is built from 17 residues. V shed 0 bases and J 1 base; nucleotides not matched to a gene: 6.

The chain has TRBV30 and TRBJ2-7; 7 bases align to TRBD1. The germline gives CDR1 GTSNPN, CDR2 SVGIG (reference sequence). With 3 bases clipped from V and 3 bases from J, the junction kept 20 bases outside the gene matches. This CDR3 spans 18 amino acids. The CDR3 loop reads CAWRPEPITGAIFYEQYF. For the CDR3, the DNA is TGTGCCTGGAGGCCGGAGCCTATCACAGGGGCGATCTTCTACGAGCAGTACTTC.

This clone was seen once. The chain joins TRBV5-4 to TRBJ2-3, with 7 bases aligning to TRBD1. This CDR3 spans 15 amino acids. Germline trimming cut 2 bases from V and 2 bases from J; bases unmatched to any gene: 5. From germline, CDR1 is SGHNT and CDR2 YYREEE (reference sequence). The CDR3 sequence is CASSLTGDPTDTQYF. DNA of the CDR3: TGTGCCAGCAGCTTAACAGGGGACCCCACAGATACGCAGTATTTT.

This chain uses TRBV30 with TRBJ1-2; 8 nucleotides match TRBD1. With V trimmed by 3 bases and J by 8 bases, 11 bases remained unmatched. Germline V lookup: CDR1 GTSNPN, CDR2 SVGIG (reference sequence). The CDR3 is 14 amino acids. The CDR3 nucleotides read TGTGCCTGGAGCCGAGGACAGGGAGGGAACGGCTACACCTTC. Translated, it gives CAWSRGQGGNGYTF.

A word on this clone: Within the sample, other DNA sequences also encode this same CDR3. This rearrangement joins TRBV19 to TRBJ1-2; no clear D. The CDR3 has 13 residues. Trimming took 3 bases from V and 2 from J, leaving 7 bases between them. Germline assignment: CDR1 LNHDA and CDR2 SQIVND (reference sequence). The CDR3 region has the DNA TGTGCCAGTAGTATCTCCGGGAACTATGGCTACACCTTC. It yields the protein CASSISGNYGYTF.

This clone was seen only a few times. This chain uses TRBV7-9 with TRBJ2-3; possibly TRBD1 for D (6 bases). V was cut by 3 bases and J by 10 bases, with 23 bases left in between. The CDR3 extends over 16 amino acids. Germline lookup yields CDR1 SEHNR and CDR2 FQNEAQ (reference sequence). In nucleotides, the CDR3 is TGTGCCAGCAGCTTTCGAGCAGGGACCACCCCAGGGGCGCAGTATTTT. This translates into CASSFRAGTTPGAQYF.

In DNA form, the CDR3 reads TGTGCCAGCAGCTTAGTTAGTAGAGACGAGCAGTACTTC. Its protein is CASSLVSRDEQYF. This rearrangement joins TRBV7-2 to TRBJ2-7, with D unclear. Per germline, CDR1 SGHTA and CDR2 FQGNSA. V was shortened by 1 base and J by 5 bases, with 9 bases between the two germline ends. This CDR3 spans 13 amino acids.

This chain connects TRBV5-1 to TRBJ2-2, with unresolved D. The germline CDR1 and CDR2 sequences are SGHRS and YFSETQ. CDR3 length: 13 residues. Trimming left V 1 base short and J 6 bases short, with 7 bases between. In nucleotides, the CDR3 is TGCGCCAGCAGCTTGCAAGGAGCCGGGGAGCTGTTTTTT. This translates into CASSLQGAGELFF.

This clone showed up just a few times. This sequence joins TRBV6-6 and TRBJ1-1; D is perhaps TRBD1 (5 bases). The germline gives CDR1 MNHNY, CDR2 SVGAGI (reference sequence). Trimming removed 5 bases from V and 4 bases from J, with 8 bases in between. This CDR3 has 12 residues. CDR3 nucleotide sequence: TGTGCCAGCAGTAGGGGTGCCACTGAAGCTTTCTTT. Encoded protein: CASSRGATEAFF.

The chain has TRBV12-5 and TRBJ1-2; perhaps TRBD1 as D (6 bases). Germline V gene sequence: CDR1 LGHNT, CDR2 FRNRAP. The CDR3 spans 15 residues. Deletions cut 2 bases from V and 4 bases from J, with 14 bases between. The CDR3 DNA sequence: TGTGCTAGTGGTTTGCCGCCTACAGGGAGCTATGGCTACACCTTC. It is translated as CASGLPPTGSYGYTF.

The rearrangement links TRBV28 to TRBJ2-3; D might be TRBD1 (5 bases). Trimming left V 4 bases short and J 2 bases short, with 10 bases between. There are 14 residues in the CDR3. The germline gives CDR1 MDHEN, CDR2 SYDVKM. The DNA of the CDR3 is TGTGCCAGCAGTTCCAGGACACCCACAGATACGCAGTATTTT. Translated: CASSSRTPTDTQYF.

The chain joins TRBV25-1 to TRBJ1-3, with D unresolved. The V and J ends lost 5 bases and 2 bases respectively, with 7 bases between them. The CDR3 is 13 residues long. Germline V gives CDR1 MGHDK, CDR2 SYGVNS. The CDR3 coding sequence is TGTGCCAGCAGTAAAACAGCTGGAAACACCATATATTTT. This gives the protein CASSKTAGNTIYF. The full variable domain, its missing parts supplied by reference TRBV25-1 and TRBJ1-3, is EADIYQTPRYLVIGTGKKITLECSQTMGHDKMYWYQQDPGMELHLIHYSYGVNSTEKGDLSSESTVSRIRTEHFPLTLESARPSHTSQYLCASSKTAGNTIYFGEGSWLTVV.

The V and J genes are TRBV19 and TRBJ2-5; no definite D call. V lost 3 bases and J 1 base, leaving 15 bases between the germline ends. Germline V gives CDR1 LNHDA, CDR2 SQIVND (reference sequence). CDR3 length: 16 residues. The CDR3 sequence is CASSIRSATSQETQYF. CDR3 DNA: TGTGCCAGTAGTATTAGGTCAGCGACCTCCCAAGAGACCCAGTACTTC.